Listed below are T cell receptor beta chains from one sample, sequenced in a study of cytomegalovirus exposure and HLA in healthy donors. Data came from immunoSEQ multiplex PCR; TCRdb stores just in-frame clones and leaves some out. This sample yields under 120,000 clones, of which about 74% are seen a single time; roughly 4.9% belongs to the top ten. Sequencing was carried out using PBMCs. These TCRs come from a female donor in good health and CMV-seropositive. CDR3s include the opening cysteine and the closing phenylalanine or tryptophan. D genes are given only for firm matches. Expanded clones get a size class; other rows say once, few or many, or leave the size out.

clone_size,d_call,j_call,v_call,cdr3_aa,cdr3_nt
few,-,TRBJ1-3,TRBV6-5,CASRADRKNTIYF,TGTGCCAGCAGGGCAGACAGAAAAAACACCATATATTTT
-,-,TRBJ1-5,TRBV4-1,CASSQRSDYSNQPQHF,TGCGCCAGCAGCCAACGGTCCGATTATAGCAATCAGCCCCAGCATTTT
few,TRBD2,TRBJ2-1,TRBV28,CASRQGLAGGNEQFF,TGTGCCAGCAGACAGGGACTAGCGGGAGGCAATGAGCAGTTCTTC
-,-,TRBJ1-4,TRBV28,CASISGGEKLFF,TGTGCCAGCATTTCCGGGGGTGAAAAACTGTTTTTT
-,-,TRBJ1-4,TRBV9,CASSVGQILNEKLFF,TGTGCCAGCAGCGTAGGCCAGATCCTCAATGAAAAACTGTTTTTT
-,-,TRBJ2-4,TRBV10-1,CASSSGGAKNIQYF,TGCGCCAGCTCCTCCGGGGGAGCCAAAAACATTCAGTACTTC
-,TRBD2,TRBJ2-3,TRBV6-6,CASRTSGRAGTDTQYF,TGTGCCAGCAGGACTAGCGGGAGGGCCGGAACAGATACGCAGTATTTT
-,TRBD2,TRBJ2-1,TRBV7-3,CASSPQRLAGDEQFF,TGTGCCAGCAGCCCCCAGCGGCTAGCGGGAGACGAGCAGTTCTTC
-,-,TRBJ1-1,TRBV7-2,CASSYQGETEAFF,TGTGCCAGCAGCTACCAGGGTGAGACTGAAGCTTTCTTT
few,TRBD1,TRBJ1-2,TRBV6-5,CASSPGTGNYGYTF,TGTGCCAGCAGTCCCGGGACAGGGAACTATGGCTACACCTTC
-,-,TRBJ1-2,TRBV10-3,CAISESEFGYTF,TGTGCCATCAGTGAGTCGGAGTTCGGCTACACCTTC
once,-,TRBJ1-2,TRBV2,CASSGGTPKRGGANYGYTF,TGTGCCAGCAGTGGCGGGACCCCAAAAAGGGGGGGAGCTAACTATGGCTACACCTTC
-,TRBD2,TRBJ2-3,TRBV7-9,CASSPGTSGHTDTQYF,TGTGCCAGCAGCCCGGGTACTAGCGGGCACACAGATACGCAGTATTTT
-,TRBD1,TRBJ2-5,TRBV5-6,CASSGGQQETQYF,TGTGCCAGCAGCGGGGGACAGCAAGAGACCCAGTACTTC
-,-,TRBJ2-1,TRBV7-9,CASSLLNEQFF,TGTGCCAGCAGCTTACTCAATGAGCAGTTCTTC
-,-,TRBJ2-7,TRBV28,CASSRVTGQYF,TGTGCCAGCAGCCGCGTTACGGGGCAGTACTTC
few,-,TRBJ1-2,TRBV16,CASSQSRDRQTRGYTF,TGTGCCAGCAGCCAATCGCGGGACCGTCAAACCCGGGGCTACACCTTC
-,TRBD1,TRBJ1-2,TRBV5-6,CASSPGTGGHYGYTF,TGTGCCAGCAGCCCCGGGACAGGGGGGCACTATGGCTACACCTTC
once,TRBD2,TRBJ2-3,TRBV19,CASRNLGGSTDTQYF,TGTGCCAGTCGTAACCTCGGGGGGAGCACAGATACGCAGTATTTT
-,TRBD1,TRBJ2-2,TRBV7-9,CASSSPGTGNTGELFF,TGTGCCAGCAGCTCCCCCGGGACAGGGAACACCGGGGAGCTGTTTTTT
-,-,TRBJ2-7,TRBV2,CASAQGSSYEQYF,TGTGCCAGCGCACAGGGTAGCTCCTACGAGCAGTACTTC
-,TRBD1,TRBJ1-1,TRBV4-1,CASSQEDRVRNTEAFF,TGCGCCAGCAGCCAAGAGGACAGGGTGAGGAACACTGAAGCTTTCTTT
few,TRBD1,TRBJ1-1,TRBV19,CASSVLRPGTGFVYAFF,TGTGCCAGTAGTGTTCTGCGTCCCGGGACAGGGTTTGTGTATGCTTTCTTT
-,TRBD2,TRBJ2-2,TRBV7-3,CASSRRAGVGTGELFF,TGTGCCAGCAGCCGACGGGCGGGAGTGGGAACCGGGGAGCTGTTTTTT
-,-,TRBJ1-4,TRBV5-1,CASSLDSNEKLFF,TGCGCCAGCAGCTTGGACTCAAATGAAAAACTGTTTTTT
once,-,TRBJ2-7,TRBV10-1,CASSESGRYEQYF,TGCGCCAGCAGTGAGTCGGGGAGATACGAGCAGTACTTC
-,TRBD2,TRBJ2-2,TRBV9,CASSASGGRTTGELFF,TGTGCCAGCAGCGCTAGCGGGGGGAGAACAACCGGGGAGCTGTTTTTT
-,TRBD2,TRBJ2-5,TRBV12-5,CARPAGGRQETQYF,TGTGCTAGACCAGCGGGGGGCCGCCAAGAGACCCAGTACTTC
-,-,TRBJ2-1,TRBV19,CASSLGHPYNEQFF,TGTGCCAGTAGTTTAGGGCACCCCTACAATGAGCAGTTCTTC
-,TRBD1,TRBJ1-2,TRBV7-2,CASSTRQGNYGYTF,TGTGCCAGCAGCACCCGACAGGGTAACTATGGCTACACCTTC
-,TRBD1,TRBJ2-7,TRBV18,CASSPTGYEQYF,TGTGCCAGCTCACCGACAGGGTACGAGCAGTACTTC
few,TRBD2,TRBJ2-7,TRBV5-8,CASSLWAGGGEQYF,TGTGCCAGCAGCTTGTGGGCTGGGGGAGGGGAGCAGTACTTC
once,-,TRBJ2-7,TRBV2,CASSEAQSSAYEQYF,TGTGCCAGCAGTGAAGCCCAATCTAGCGCCTACGAGCAGTACTTC
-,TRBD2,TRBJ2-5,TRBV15,CATSRDSGLDFQETQYF,TGTGCCACCAGCAGAGATTCGGGACTAGACTTCCAAGAGACCCAGTACTTC
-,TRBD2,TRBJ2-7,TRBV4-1,CASSSEAGGPKQYF,TGCGCCAGCAGCTCAGAGGCGGGAGGGCCAAAGCAGTACTTC
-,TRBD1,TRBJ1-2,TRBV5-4,CASSLGQGASNYGYTF,TGTGCCAGCAGCCTCGGACAGGGGGCATCTAACTATGGCTACACCTTC
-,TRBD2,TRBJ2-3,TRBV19,CASMGLGGTDTQYF,TGTGCCAGTATGGGACTAGGAGGTACAGATACGCAGTATTTT
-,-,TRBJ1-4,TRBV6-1,CASRGRGSTNEKLFF,TGTGCCAGCAGGGGCAGGGGTTCCACTAATGAAAAACTGTTTTTT
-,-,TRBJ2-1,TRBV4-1,CASSQEPRRGNEQFF,TGCGCCAGCAGCCAAGAGCCCCGGAGGGGCAATGAGCAGTTCTTC
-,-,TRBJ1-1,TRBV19,CASSMYKGMNTEAFF,TGTGCCAGTAGTATGTACAAGGGGATGAACACTGAAGCTTTCTTT
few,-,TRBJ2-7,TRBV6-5,CASRRDGEQYF,TGTGCCAGCAGGAGGGATGGAGAGCAGTACTTC
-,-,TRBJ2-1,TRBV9,CASSRAEYQQFF,TGTGCCAGCTCTCGTGCGGAGTACCAGCAGTTCTTC
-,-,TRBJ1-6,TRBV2,CASSEEVNSPLHF,TGTGCCAGCAGTGAGGAGGTTAATTCACCCCTCCACTTT
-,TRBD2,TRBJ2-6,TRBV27,CASSLTFRLAGASGANVLTF,TGTGCCAGCAGTTTGACCTTCAGACTAGCGGGAGCGTCTGGGGCCAACGTCCTGACTTTC
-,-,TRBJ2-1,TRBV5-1,CASSRRGGGGYNEQFF,TGCGCCAGCAGCCGACGGGGAGGGGGAGGCTACAATGAGCAGTTCTTC
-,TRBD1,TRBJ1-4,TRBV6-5,CASSRQGSGEKLFF,TGTGCCAGCAGTCGACAGGGATCGGGTGAAAAACTGTTTTTT
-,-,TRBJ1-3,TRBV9,CASSVGGQANSGNTIYF,TGTGCCAGCAGCGTAGGCGGGCAGGCCAACTCTGGAAACACCATATATTTT
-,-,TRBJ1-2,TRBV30,CAWSSSTAYGYTF,TGTGCCTGGAGTAGTAGCACGGCCTATGGCTACACCTTC